These T cell receptor beta chains were read from a single sample in a study of CD8+ T cells in alopecia areata. Here immunoSEQ multiplex PCR was the method, and the copy in TCRdb shows in-frame clones only, minus some. This table holds about 110,000 clones, less than 75% found once. The sequencing here drew on CD8+ T cells sorted from blood, taken at week 24, from a patient treated with tofacitinib. The receptors originated from a human donor with alopecia areata. Both conserved end residues are part of each CDR3. The order of the fields is J gene, D gene, V gene, clone size, CDR3 protein, CDR3 DNA. A D gene is named only where the DNA matches it firmly. Part of the rows lack a size; the others show once, few, many or a class for expanded clones.

>TRBJ2-1|TRBD2|TRBV5-6|NA
CASSLWVSGDPYNEQFF
TGTGCCAGCAGCTTGTGGGTTAGCGGGGACCCCTACAATGAGCAGTTCTTC
>TRBJ1-5|NA|TRBV27|few
CASRTGTGSNQPQHF
TGTGCCAGCAGAACCGGGACGGGGAGCAATCAGCCCCAGCATTTT
>TRBJ2-7|NA|TRBV4-3|NA
CASSQGTNFYEQYF
TGCGCCAGCAGCCAGGGCACAAATTTCTACGAGCAGTACTTC
>TRBJ2-7|NA|TRBV7-8|NA
CASSWGTNEQYF
TGTGCCAGCAGCTGGGGGACAAACGAGCAGTACTTC
>TRBJ2-2|TRBD2|TRBV30|NA
CAWSWGSGGLGGELFF
TGTGCCTGGAGTTGGGGTAGCGGGGGCTTAGGTGGGGAGCTGTTTTTT
>TRBJ2-1|TRBD2|TRBV29-1|NA
CSAEGLAGAYNEQFF
TGCAGCGCCGAGGGACTAGCGGGGGCCTACAATGAGCAGTTCTTC
>TRBJ1-1|NA|TRBV2|NA
CASSEWQAGTEAFF
TGTGCCAGCAGTGAATGGCAGGCGGGGACTGAAGCTTTCTTT
>TRBJ1-4|NA|TRBV6-5|once
CATQGSNEKLFF
TGTGCCACCCAGGGGTCTAATGAAAAACTGTTTTTT
>TRBJ1-5|NA|TRBV10-3|once
CAISEILGTSQPQHF
TGTGCCATCAGTGAAATCTTGGGGACGAGTCAGCCCCAGCATTTT
>TRBJ1-1|NA|TRBV10-3|few
CAITQTEESTEAFF
TGTGCCATCACTCAGACAGAGGAGAGCACTGAAGCTTTCTTT
>TRBJ2-5|NA|TRBV7-8|NA
CASSSREETQYF
TGTGCCAGCAGCTCTCGGGAAGAGACCCAGTACTTC
>TRBJ2-7|NA|TRBV6-5|few
CASSTQRGVSYEQYF
TGTGCCAGCAGCACCCAAAGAGGGGTTTCCTACGAGCAGTACTTC
>TRBJ2-7|NA|TRBV5-6|NA
CASSLKGSHEQYF
TGTGCCAGCAGCTTGAAGGGTTCCCACGAGCAGTACTTC
>TRBJ1-1|NA|TRBV15|NA
CATSRGGANTEAFF
TGTGCCACCAGCAGAGGCGGTGCGAACACTGAAGCTTTCTTT
>TRBJ2-7|NA|TRBV7-9|few
CASSLKGGDYEQYF
TGTGCCAGCAGCCTGAAGGGGGGAGACTACGAGCAGTACTTC
>TRBJ1-2|TRBD1|TRBV29-1|once
CSVPHWIQGLGHGYTF
TGCAGCGTACCACATTGGATACAGGGGCTGGGGCATGGCTACACCTTC
>TRBJ1-5|NA|TRBV2|NA
CASRGLDRGSNQPQHF
TGTGCCAGCAGGGGGCTGGACAGAGGGAGCAATCAGCCCCAGCATTTT
>TRBJ2-7|TRBD1|TRBV5-1|NA
CASSPEGAKVYEQYF
TGCGCCAGCAGCCCCGAGGGGGCTAAAGTATACGAGCAGTACTTC
>TRBJ1-1|NA|TRBV9|NA
CASSVVKPQGNTEAFF
TGTGCCAGCAGCGTAGTCAAACCACAGGGGAACACTGAAGCTTTCTTT
>TRBJ2-2|NA|TRBV27|NA
CASSSELTGELFF
TGTGCCAGCAGTTCTGAACTCACCGGGGAGCTGTTTTTT
>TRBJ2-1|NA|TRBV18|few
CASSPGDEQFF
TGTGCCAGCTCACCAGGTGATGAGCAGTTCTTC
>TRBJ2-2|NA|TRBV7-8|NA
CASLMAGELFF
TGTGCCAGCCTCATGGCTGGGGAGCTGTTTTTT
>TRBJ2-3|NA|TRBV4-3|NA
CASSQVMGSTDTQYF
TGCGCCAGCAGCCAAGTTATGGGAAGCACAGATACGCAGTATTTT
>TRBJ2-2|NA|TRBV5-1|NA
CASSLGILGGELFF
TGCGCCAGCAGCTTGGGAATACTCGGCGGGGAGCTGTTTTTT
>TRBJ1-2|NA|TRBV7-2|NA
CASSSPWGTSNYGYTF
TGTGCCAGCAGCTCGCCGTGGGGGACATCTAACTATGGCTACACCTTC
>TRBJ1-1|NA|TRBV9|NA
CASSTGPGTEAFF
TGTGCCAGCAGCACGGGACCCGGGACTGAAGCTTTCTTT
>TRBJ2-7|TRBD1|TRBV7-8|few
CASSLGLAGTGDSYEQYF
TGTGCCAGCAGCTTAGGGTTGGCCGGGACAGGGGACTCCTACGAGCAGTACTTC
>TRBJ1-2|TRBD1|TRBV29-1|few
CSVVEGDRVGYTF
TGCAGCGTTGTAGAAGGGGACAGGGTCGGCTACACCTTC
>TRBJ2-2|TRBD1|TRBV6-5|once
CASSYSLQGTGELFF
TGTGCCAGCAGTTACTCCTTACAGGGGACCGGGGAGCTGTTTTTT
>TRBJ1-1|NA|TRBV27|NA
CASSTYGNTEAFF
TGTGCCAGCAGCACTTACGGGAACACTGAAGCTTTCTTT
>TRBJ2-7|NA|TRBV7-9|NA
CASSRQPYEQYF
TGTGCCAGCAGCCGACAGCCCTACGAGCAGTACTTC
>TRBJ1-1|NA|TRBV7-8|NA
CASSLVILSSGNTEAFF
TGTGCCAGCAGCTTAGTCATCCTATCCTCGGGGAACACTGAAGCTTTCTTT
>TRBJ1-1|TRBD1|TRBV29-1|NA
CSGRTGDTEAFF
TGCAGCGGCCGGACAGGGGACACTGAAGCTTTCTTT
>TRBJ2-1|NA|TRBV11-2|few
CASSLRNEQFF
TGTGCCAGCAGTTTAAGGAATGAGCAGTTCTTC
>TRBJ2-2|NA|TRBV27|few
CASSKFTGELFF
TGTGCCAGCAGCAAATTCACCGGGGAGCTGTTTTTT
>TRBJ2-2|NA|TRBV10-3|NA
CAISDGSGELFF
TGTGCCATCAGTGATGGGTCCGGGGAGCTGTTTTTT
>TRBJ2-4|TRBD1|TRBV7-3|NA
CASSRLRQGAKNIQYF
TGTGCCAGCAGCCGATTAAGACAGGGAGCCAAAAACATTCAGTACTTC
>TRBJ1-2|NA|TRBV5-1|few
CASQISGDYGYTF
TGCGCCAGCCAAATTTCGGGGGACTATGGCTACACCTTC
>TRBJ1-1|NA|TRBV7-9|NA
CASSLLQGRGTEAFF
TGTGCCAGCAGCTTATTACAGGGTAGGGGGACTGAAGCTTTCTTT
>TRBJ2-7|NA|TRBV11-2|NA
CASSRDPYEQYF
TGTGCCAGCAGTCGTGATCCCTACGAGCAGTACTTC
>TRBJ2-1|NA|TRBV4-1|NA
CASSHATEVNEQFF
TGTGCCAGCAGCCACGCTACGGAGGTGAATGAGCAGTTCTTC
>TRBJ2-2|NA|TRBV6-5|NA
CASSYSRTPNTGELFF
TGTGCCAGCAGTTACTCCCGGACTCCGAACACCGGGGAGCTGTTTTTT
>TRBJ1-6|NA|TRBV27|NA
CASSSLPFLDPLHF
TGTGCCAGCAGTTCCCTCCCTTTCCTCGACCCCCTCCACTTT
>TRBJ1-5|NA|TRBV10-2|NA
CASSADIQPQHF
TGCGCCAGCAGTGCGGACATTCAGCCCCAGCATTTT
>TRBJ2-5|NA|TRBV6-5|NA
CASSYLGGAQETQYF
TGTGCCAGCAGTTATTTGGGGGGGGCTCAAGAGACCCAGTACTTC
>TRBJ2-5|TRBD2|TRBV10-3|NA
CAISESIAPAGVRETQYF
TGTGCCATCAGTGAGTCGATAGCCCCAGCGGGGGTCAGGGAGACCCAGTACTTC
>TRBJ1-6|NA|TRBV7-9|NA
CASSLGLGVSPLHF
TGTGCCAGCAGCTTGGGACTGGGGGTTTCACCCCTCCACTTT
>TRBJ1-1|NA|TRBV7-9|once
CASTSEERSPFF
TGTGCCAGCACTTCAGAAGAACGCTCTCCTTTCTTT
>TRBJ2-2|NA|TRBV4-3|NA
CASSQDNGELFF
TGCGCCAGCAGCCAAGATAACGGGGAGCTGTTTTTT
>TRBJ1-5|TRBD1|TRBV7-6|NA
CASSSTGLRNQPQHF
TGTGCCAGCAGCTCGACAGGGCTACGCAATCAGCCCCAGCATTTT
>TRBJ2-5|NA|TRBV29-1|NA
CSVRSGEETQYF
TGCAGCGTGAGGTCAGGGGAAGAGACCCAGTACTTC
>TRBJ2-2|NA|TRBV6-4|NA
CASREGSTGELFF
TGTGCCAGCAGGGAGGGCTCAACCGGGGAGCTGTTTTTT
>TRBJ2-7|NA|TRBV14|NA
CASGAGYGEQYF
TGTGCCAGCGGCGCTGGATATGGAGAGCAGTACTTC
>TRBJ2-7|TRBD2|TRBV7-9|NA
CASSKTSGGTYEQYF
TGTGCCAGCAGCAAGACTAGCGGGGGAACCTACGAGCAGTACTTC
>TRBJ1-1|NA|TRBV19|once
CASRRVPYGEDTEAFF
TGTGCCAGTCGCCGGGTTCCTTACGGGGAGGACACTGAAGCTTTCTTT
>TRBJ1-1|NA|TRBV13|NA
CASSLESTHQTFF
TGTGCCAGCAGCTTAGAATCGACACACCAAACTTTCTTT
>TRBJ1-1|NA|TRBV30|NA
CAWSGGRLEAFF
TGTGCCTGGAGTGGCGGACGACTTGAAGCTTTCTTT
>TRBJ2-1|NA|TRBV4-1|NA
CASSQHRAFEQFF
TGCGCCAGCAGCCAACACAGGGCATTCGAGCAGTTCTTC
>TRBJ2-1|TRBD1|TRBV4-3|NA
CASSQGAGQGNEQFF
TGCGCCAGCAGCCAAGGGGCAGGACAGGGAAATGAGCAGTTCTTC